This T cell receptor (beta chain) came from a study of cytomegalovirus exposure and HLA in healthy donors. The overall study: The use of the same platform for the 90 to 150 validation repertoires and the 600 to 700 first-cohort repertoires was reported by a later analysis.

Repertoires were generated with immunoSEQ multiplex PCR, while TCRdb's copy carries only in-frame clones and drops some. The sample has some 130,000 clones, roughly 90% seen once. As to this clone: The antigen remains unidentified.

Study results and caveats: It was reportedly the case that the classifier diagnosed cytomegalovirus status with high specificity and sensitivity. Most TCR sequences were seen very rarely across donors, but some public TCRs occurred in many.

There are 15 residues in the CDR3. V lost 3 bases and J lost 0, with 12 bases in between. Germline CDR1 is LNHDA and CDR2 is SQIVND (reference sequence). The rearrangement links TRBV19 to TRBJ2-7, with TRBD2 as a possible D gene (6 bases). The sequencing input was PBMCs. The clonotype comes from a man aged 25 to 45 in good health and CMV-seronegative. The CDR3 DNA follows: TGTGCCAGTAGTATGAGTCTAGCGTACTCCTACGAGCAGTACTTC. Its translation: CASSMSLAYSYEQYF.